The clone carrying this T cell receptor (beta chain) was detected once. The antigen is undetermined. CDR3 length equals 14 residues. Germline loops: CDR1 SGHRS, CDR2 YFSETQ. Trimming pared 0 bases from V and 4 bases from J, leaving 10 bases between. These data are taken from a study of T cell responses to AZD1222 COVID-19 vaccine. The data were produced by immunoSEQ multiplex PCR, yet TCRdb's version contains in-frame clones alone and is incomplete. The sample contains tens of thousands of clones, approximately 87% of which appear only once. Points from the study as a whole: Close to half of all spike-specific TCRs reportedly target regions of the variants that are unmutated.

This TCR derives from an adult who received the AZD1222 COVID-19 vaccine. The rearrangement links TRBV5-1 to TRBJ1-2; D unclear. The sample consisted of peripheral blood, taken 28 days after the second AZD1222 dose. The CDR3 DNA reads as TGCGCCAGCAGCTTGGGGGAGGGCAGCTATGGCTACACCTTC. This codes for CASSLGEGSYGYTF.